Listed below are T cell receptor beta chains from one sample, sequenced in a study of shared T cell receptors in the human thymus. Measured with immunoSEQ multiplex PCR; TCRdb has only the in-frame clones, and not every one. The sample has hundreds of thousands of clones; around 82% are singletons. This sample was shared with a second study, whose subject was human thymus T cells.

The sequenced sample consisted of thymocytes. The receptors shown here come from a boy under three years old with a congenital heart defect. Each CDR3 is given with its conserved first and last residue. D genes are given only for firm matches. Rows may omit the clone size; those that give it use once, few, many or a size class.

>few|NA|TRBJ2-3|TRBV6-6
CASSSRPGPRTDTQYF
TGTGCCAGCAGTTCCCGTCCCGGCCCGAGGACAGATACGCAGTATTTT
>NA|TRBD1|TRBJ2-5|TRBV5-4
CASSLSGTGGFETQYF
TGTGCCAGCAGCTTATCCGGGACAGGGGGCTTTGAGACCCAGTACTTC
>NA|TRBD1|TRBJ1-3|TRBV29-1
CSVETTGLGNTIYF
TGCAGCGTTGAAACGACAGGGTTAGGAAACACCATATATTTT
>NA|TRBD1|TRBJ1-4|TRBV9
CASSVGGGQGREKLFF
TGTGCCAGCAGCGTAGGGGGGGGACAGGGTCGAGAAAAACTGTTTTTT
>NA|NA|TRBJ1-1|TRBV29-1
CSAWSTPPSLNTEAFF
TGCAGCGCGTGGTCGACACCCCCGAGCCTGAACACTGAAGCTTTCTTT
>NA|TRBD1|TRBJ1-5|TRBV27
CASSPTGDRVLPQHF
TGTGCCAGCAGTCCCACGGGGGACAGGGTCCTCCCCCAGCATTTT
>NA|NA|TRBJ1-3|TRBV2
CASSRIGASGNTIYF
TGTGCCAGCAGTCGCATAGGGGCCTCTGGAAACACCATATATTTT
>NA|NA|TRBJ1-5|TRBV19
CASSTLSGLFNQPQHF
TGTGCCAGTAGTACCCTCTCGGGACTTTTCAATCAGCCCCAGCATTTT
>NA|TRBD2|TRBJ2-1|TRBV7-9
CASSNAGEWTYNEQFF
TGTGCCAGCAGCAACGCGGGAGAGTGGACCTACAATGAGCAGTTCTTC
>NA|NA|TRBJ2-7|TRBV6-9
CARPNPGYYEQYF
TGTGCCAGACCGAACCCGGGATACTACGAGCAGTACTTC
>NA|TRBD1|TRBJ2-7|TRBV27
CASSPDRVIGHEQYF
TGTGCCAGCAGTCCAGACAGGGTAATCGGACACGAGCAGTACTTC
>NA|TRBD2|TRBJ2-7|TRBV29-1
CSVATSGFYEQYF
TGCAGCGTTGCGACTAGCGGTTTCTACGAGCAGTACTTC
>few|TRBD2|TRBJ2-1|TRBV4-2
CASSQGLAGAYAYNEQFF
TGTGCCAGCAGCCAAGGGCTAGCGGGAGCGTACGCCTACAATGAGCAGTTCTTC
>NA|TRBD1|TRBJ1-2|TRBV28
CASSPQGAGGYTF
TGTGCCAGCAGTCCGCAGGGGGCGGGGGGCTACACCTTC
>once|TRBD1|TRBJ2-1|TRBV5-1
CASSSGQGVDEQFF
TGCGCCAGCAGCTCCGGACAGGGAGTCGATGAGCAGTTCTTC
>NA|NA|TRBJ2-7|TRBV6-5
CASSRPGEQYF
TGTGCCAGCAGCCGCCCGGGCGAGCAGTACTTC
>NA|NA|TRBJ2-2|TRBV4-1
CASSQGGRERTEGEDTGELFF
TGCGCCAGCAGCCAAGGTGGAAGGGAAAGGACGGAGGGAGAGGACACCGGGGAGCTGTTTTTT
>NA|NA|TRBJ1-1|TRBV13
CASSLADLGTEAFF
TGTGCCAGCAGCTTAGCCGATCTAGGCACTGAAGCTTTCTTT
>NA|NA|TRBJ2-7|TRBV2
CASSDGAANWNEQYF
TGTGCCAGCAGTGATGGGGCGGCGAACTGGAACGAGCAGTACTTC
>NA|TRBD2|TRBJ2-7|TRBV7-9
CASSPLADEQYF
TGTGCCAGCAGCCCCCTAGCGGACGAGCAGTACTTC
>NA|NA|TRBJ2-5|TRBV7-8
CASSLAQERETQYF
TGTGCCAGCAGCTTAGCTCAGGAGCGGGAGACCCAGTACTTC
>NA|TRBD1|TRBJ1-2|TRBV9
CASSARDSHGYTF
TGTGCCAGCAGCGCCCGGGACAGTCATGGCTACACCTTC
>NA|TRBD2|TRBJ2-3|TRBV12-5
CASGLLALAGGGDTQYF
TGTGCTAGTGGTTTGCTTGCTCTAGCGGGAGGAGGGGATACGCAGTATTTT